This T cell receptor beta chain was captured by sequencing in a study of T cells in Graves' hyperthyroidism and ophthalmopathy. RNA transcripts provided the source from which TCR beta CDR3 regions were amplified. HTBI primers were the set used in a first-round RT-PCR of the TCR CDR3. One entry per CDR3 protein, called by TCRdb with MiXCR from the multiplex PCR reads. The sample lists around 400,000 distinct CDR3 sequences; around 16% were seen once. In this sample, this clonotype turned up many times. As yet, its antigen is unknown. The CDR3 runs 16 residues. V lost 10 bases and J lost 4; bases outside the gene matches: 14. From germline, CDR1 is ENHRY and CDR2 SYGVKD. Study-wide findings and caveats: Median prediction lead before ophthalmopathy onset was around 7 months with the model.

The TCR originated in a young woman with Graves' hyperthyroidism that later progressed to Graves' ophthalmopathy. The V and J genes are TRBV10-3 and TRBJ2-7; 12 nucleotides agree with TRBD2. The material sequenced was blood. The chain's CDR3 is CATPQTSGRIVYEQYF. For the CDR3, the DNA is TGTGCCACCCCCCAGACTAGCGGGAGAATTGTGTACGAGCAGTACTTC.